This T cell receptor beta chain was observed in a study of T cell responses to AZD1222 COVID-19 vaccine. Profiling relied on immunoSEQ multiplex PCR, and the TCRdb table lists in-frame clones only, not all of them. The table records 80,000 to 100,000 clones, approximately 90% of them present only once. Points from the study as a whole: Baseline testing showed seropositivity in only six or seven AZD1222 recipients. Sampling that yielded the repertoires occurred only after the peak T cell response. Spike was spanned by vaccine-associated CD4 TCRs, with dominance at 160-218 and 743-854. Clonal diversity may have been underestimated in mostly white British donors.

Concerning this clone: Its antigen is as yet unknown.

V shed 0 bases and J shed 0 bases, with 13 bases lying between them. CDR1 and CDR2 (germline): LNHNV, YYDKDF (reference sequence). CDR3 size: 17 residues. This specimen consisted of peripheral blood, obtained on day 0 of AZD1222 vaccination. The rearrangement joins TRBV15 to TRBJ2-3; D call uncertain. The receptor was derived from an adult in good health. The CDR3 is CATSRDRGGISTDTQYF. The CDR3 DNA is TGTGCCACCAGCAGAGATCGAGGCGGCATAAGCACAGATACGCAGTATTTT.